One sample yielded the 29 T cell receptor beta chains listed below, sequenced in a study of blood T cell repertoires in COVID-19 (TCRdb year 2020). The method behind the library was the immunoSEQ multiplex PCR assay. The immuneACCESS repertoire file appears here via TCRdb, limited to in-frame rearrangements. These files lack a portion of the clones; in checked studies, under half of the deficit traces to unresolved V genes, and the cause of the others is not known. For this sample the table gives some 150,000 clones, of which roughly 89% were detected only once. The top ten constitute around 0.55% of the sample. Sequencing used peripheral blood. Every receptor here comes from a man aged 50 or older with acute or convalescent COVID-19.

V and J are TRBV23-1 and TRBJ2-4, with a weak D call TRBD1 (5 bases). TRBV23-1 is an open reading frame, and its role is uncertain. This CDR3 region has 17 residues. Trimming removed 4 bases from V and 1 base from J, with 17 bases in between. CDR3 in amino acids: CASSLAGMGEAKNIQYF. In DNA, the CDR3 is TGCGCCAGCAGTCTGGCAGGGATGGGTGAGGCCAAAAACATTCAGTACTTC.

V gene TRBV6-1 combines with J gene TRBJ1-1; TRBD1 matches at 7 bases. Trimming took 2 bases from V and 6 from J; bases not matched to a gene: 15. This CDR3 spans 17 amino acids. Per germline, CDR1 MNHNS and CDR2 SASEGT. The CDR3 sequence is CASSERGQGTGRSEAFF. Written as DNA, the CDR3 is TGTGCCAGCAGTGAAAGGGGGCAGGGGACTGGGAGGTCTGAAGCTTTCTTT.

The chain is built from TRBV29-1 and TRBJ1-3, with 9 bases that match TRBD1. The J segment lost 2 bases and the V segment lost 7 bases, leaving 9 bases of the junction unmatched. CDR1 and CDR2 from the germline V gene are SQVTM and ANQGSEA. This CDR3 has 15 residues. CDR3 sequence (DNA): TGCAGCGCCCAGGACAGGGGAACCCCTGGAAACACCATATATTTT. Translating it yields CSAQDRGTPGNTIYF.

This clone was detected only once. The chain's CDR3 is CASSESDVTGSSYEQYV. For the CDR3, the DNA is TGCGCCAGCAGTGAGTCGGATGTTACGGGGAGCTCCTACGAGCAGTACGTC. The chain carries TRBV10-1 and TRBJ2-7; TRBD2 might be the D (5 bases). CDR3 size: 17 residues. V was clipped by 0 bases and J by 0 bases, with 15 bases between them. Looked up from germline, CDR1 is WNHNN and CDR2 is SYGVQD (reference sequence).

This chain uses TRBV27 with TRBJ1-1; 7 bases align to TRBD1. The germline CDR1 and CDR2 sequences are MNHEY and SMNVEV (reference sequence). The CDR3 extends over 13 amino acids. The ends lost 5 bases at V and 5 bases at J; junction bases unmatched: 5. CDR3 bases: TGTGCCAGCAGTCCCAGGGGGAGAACTGAAGCTTTCTTT. Encoded protein: CASSPRGRTEAFF.

The genes are TRBV4-1 and TRBJ2-4; 8 positions match TRBD1. CDR1 is MGHRA and CDR2 is YSYEKL in the germline V gene. The trim removed 4 bases at V and 0 bases at J, leaving 11 bases unmatched. This CDR3 comprises 18 residues. CDR3 DNA: TGCGCCAGCAGCCTCAGAGGCGGACAGGGTATAGCCAAAAACATTCAGTACTTC. It codes for CASSLRGGQGIAKNIQYF.

This chain uses TRBV11-3 with TRBJ2-1; a possible D gene is TRBD1 (6 bases). The V end was cut by 5 bases, the J end by 5 bases, with 10 bases between. The CDR3 has 13 residues. Germline V gene sequence: CDR1 SGHNT, CDR2 YENEEA. The DNA of the CDR3 is TGTGCCAGCAGCCGGACAGTCGACAATGAGCAGTTCTTC. It encodes CASSRTVDNEQFF. Supplemented by reference TRBV11-3 and TRBJ2-1, the full variable domain reads EAGVVQSPRYKIIEKKQPVAFWCNPISGHNTLYWYLQNLGQGPELLIRYENEEAVDDSQLPKDRFSAERLKGVDSTLKIQPAELGDSAVYLCASSRTVDNEQFFGPGTRLTVL.

The V gene is TRBV7-8, the J gene TRBJ1-4; D call uncertain. V lost 5 bases, J lost 7 bases, and 11 bases lay in between. The CDR3 runs to 13 residues. Germline CDR1 reads SGHVS; CDR2 reads FQNEAQ. The CDR3 loop reads CASSATGFEKLFF. The CDR3 nucleotides are TGTGCCAGCAGCGCAACCGGGTTTGAAAAACTGTTTTTT.

The chain employs TRBV19 and TRBJ1-2, with D perhaps TRBD1 (6 bases). The germline CDR1 and CDR2 sequences are LNHDA and SQIVND (reference sequence). Deletions cut 5 bases from V and 6 bases from J, with 19 bases between. The CDR3 contains 15 residues. The chain's CDR3 is CASSSRTAPRHGYTF. The CDR3 bases are TGTGCCAGTAGTTCACGGACAGCTCCTCGGCATGGCTACACCTTC.

The rearrangement uses TRBV18 and TRBJ1-4; tentatively, D is TRBD1 (6 bases). This CDR3 is built from 15 residues. CDR1 is KGHSH, CDR2 LQKENI, per germline. V was pared by 5 bases and J by 0 bases, with 10 bases between. The CDR3: CASSSGVATNEKLFF. CDR3 DNA: TGTGCCAGCTCATCAGGGGTTGCAACTAATGAAAAACTGTTTTTT.

This rearrangement joins TRBV30 to TRBJ2-3, with 10 bases identical to TRBD2. J lost 6 bases, V lost 2 bases, and 2 bases had no gene match. This CDR3 spans 13 amino acids. The germline V gene has CDR1 GTSNPN and CDR2 SVGIG (reference sequence). CDR3 coding DNA: TGTGCCTGGAGTTGGGGACTAGCGGATACGCAGTATTTT. Translating it yields CAWSWGLADTQYF. Complete variable domain (other parts from reference TRBV30 and TRBJ2-3): SQTIHQWPATLVQPVGSPLSLECTVEGTSNPNLYWYRQAAGRGLQLLFYSVGIGQISSEVPQNLSASRPQDRQFILSSKKLLLSDSGFYLCAWSWGLADTQYFGPGTRLTVL.

The chain has TRBV7-9 and TRBJ2-7; D is unclear. Per germline, CDR1 SEHNR and CDR2 FQNEAQ (reference sequence). V shed 2 bases and J shed 2 bases, with 4 bases lying between them. This CDR3 spans 12 amino acids. CDR3 sequence reads: CASSLNTYEQYF. In nucleotides, the CDR3 is TGTGCCAGCAGCTTAAACACCTACGAGCAGTACTTC.

The V and J genes are TRBV7-2 and TRBJ1-4; D ambiguous. The CDR3 runs 13 residues. The V gene lost 2 bases and the J gene lost 9 bases, with 10 bases spanning the gap. Germline V gene sequence: CDR1 SGHTA, CDR2 FQGNSA. This CDR3 reads CASSLQERQKLFF. DNA for the CDR3: TGTGCCAGCAGCTTACAGGAAAGGCAAAAACTGTTTTTT. The full variable domain, in which reference TRBV7-2 and TRBJ1-4 provide the parts outside the CDR3, is GAGVSQSPSNKVTEKGKDVELRCDPISGHTALYWYRQSLGQGLEFLIYFQGNSAPDKSGLPSDRFSAERTGGSVSTLTIQRTQQEDSAVYLCASSLQERQKLFFGSGTQLSVL.

J is TRBJ2-7 and V is TRBV21-1; the listed D gene, TRBD1, was not tested against the DNA. TRBV21-1 is tagged as a pseudogene. The CDR3 extends over 15 amino acids. As DNA, the CDR3 is TGTGCCAGCAGCAAAGGACAGGGGAGCTCCTACGAGCAGTACGTC. It yields the protein CASSKGQGSSYEQYV.

The chain joins TRBV27 to TRBJ2-2; the match to TRBD1 covers 9 bases. V lost 4 bases and J lost 6; bases outside the gene matches: 6. Germline loops: CDR1 MNHEY, CDR2 SMNVEV (reference sequence). This CDR3 region has 15 residues. The CDR3, as DNA: TGTGCCAGCAGTTCCCGGACAGGGGAGGCCGGGGAGCTGTTTTTT. The encoded protein is CASSSRTGEAGELFF.

This rearrangement joins TRBV19 to TRBJ1-1, with 9 bases fitting TRBD1. Germline V lookup: CDR1 LNHDA, CDR2 SQIVND (reference sequence). With V trimmed by 5 bases and J by 4 bases, 5 bases remained unmatched. There are 14 residues in the CDR3. CDR3 coding DNA: TGTGCCAGTAGTGACAGGGGGTTTGGCACTGAAGCTTTCTTT. Translation gives CASSDRGFGTEAFF.

This clone was recorded only once. The chain carries TRBV4-1 and TRBJ1-2; 7 bases match TRBD1. This CDR3 contains 14 residues. The V gene end was trimmed by 3 bases and the J gene end by 5 bases; junction bases not matched to a gene: 6. Looked up from germline, CDR1 is MGHRA and CDR2 is YSYEKL. DNA of the CDR3: TGCGCCAGCAGCCAGGAGGGACAGTCTTATGGCTACACCTTC. Encoded protein: CASSQEGQSYGYTF.

The rearrangement links TRBV6-5 to TRBJ1-6, with D possibly being TRBD1 (5 bases). Germline loops: CDR1 MNHEY, CDR2 SVGAGI. V lost 6 bases and J lost 7, with 10 bases in between. This CDR3 spans 13 amino acids. The CDR3 nucleotides read TGTGCCAGCAGACAGGACCTAAATTCACCCCTCCACTTT. This translates into CASRQDLNSPLHF.

The chain combines TRBV7-2 with TRBJ2-1; 7 bases match TRBD2. Germline CDR1 reads SGHTA; CDR2 reads FQGNSA. The CDR3 covers 16 residues. The V and J ends lost 6 bases and 9 bases, in that order; junction bases with no gene match: 17. The DNA for the CDR3 is TGTGCCAGCAGTTACCCCGCCGGGACTACTTTGCGTGAGCAGTTCTTC. Its protein is CASSYPAGTTLREQFF.

CDR3 in amino acids: CASSQGRTGGYDTEAFF. CDR3 nucleotide sequence: TGCGCCAGCAGCCAAGGACGGACAGGGGGCTACGACACTGAAGCTTTCTTT. The genes are TRBV4-1 and TRBJ1-1; 11 bases are a match to TRBD1. V lost 1 base, J lost 3 bases, and 7 bases stayed unmatched. The CDR3 extends over 17 amino acids. CDR1 and CDR2 from the germline V gene are MGHRA and YSYEKL.

The chain has TRBV19 and TRBJ1-3, with a weak D call TRBD1 (5 bases). The CDR3 consists of 14 residues. From germline, CDR1 is LNHDA and CDR2 SQIVND (reference sequence). The V and J ends lost 3 bases and 2 bases respectively, with 8 bases between them. The CDR3 sequence is CASSIADTGNTIYF. The CDR3 DNA reads as TGTGCCAGTAGTATCGCGGACACTGGAAACACCATATATTTT.

The gene calls are TRBV5-1 and TRBJ2-1; the match to TRBD2 covers 9 bases. Germline trimming cut 0 bases from V and 7 bases from J; bases unmatched to any gene: 2. The CDR3 totals 14 residues. Germline CDR1 reads SGHRS; CDR2 reads YFSETQ. The CDR3 here is CASSLDLAGNEQFF. CDR3 in DNA: TGCGCCAGCAGCTTGGATCTAGCGGGGAATGAGCAGTTCTTC.

This sequence joins TRBV18 and TRBJ2-1; D is possibly TRBD2 (6 bases). CDR3 size: 17 residues. Trimming cost V 4 bases and J 1 base, with 17 bases left between them. The germline V gene has CDR1 KGHSH and CDR2 LQKENI. In nucleotides, the CDR3 is TGTGCCAGCTCACTCGGACTTTCCGGGACTTCCTACAATGAGCAGTTCTTC. This gives the protein CASSLGLSGTSYNEQFF.

This clone was seen once. The chain joins TRBV28 to TRBJ2-2; D may be TRBD1 (6 bases). The CDR3 has 15 amino acids. The V end lost 5 bases, the J end lost 0 bases, and 10 bases lay between the germline ends. CDR1 is MDHEN and CDR2 is SYDVKM in the germline V gene. The DNA of the CDR3 is TGTGCCAGCAGTCGGACAGTCCCGAACACCGGGGAGCTGTTTTTT. This gives the protein CASSRTVPNTGELFF.

The rearrangement uses TRBV6-2 or TRBV6-3 and TRBJ1-5; D might be TRBD1 (6 bases). The CDR3 sequence is 18 residues long. V was trimmed by 2 bases and J by 2 bases, leaving 19 bases between them. The germline V gene has CDR1 MNHEY and CDR2 SVGEGT. This chain's CDR3 is CASSYVVKGDVGNQPQHF. The CDR3 bases are TGTGCCAGCAGTTACGTTGTGAAGGGGGACGTGGGCAATCAGCCCCAGCATTTT.

The chain links TRBV19 to TRBJ1-1; 7 nucleotides line up with TRBD1. V dropped 5 bases and J dropped 7; count of bases not matched to a gene: 4. This CDR3 contains 12 residues. Germline CDR1 LNHDA, CDR2 SQIVND (reference sequence). For the CDR3, the DNA is TGTGCCAGTAGTGCTCAGGGGGGTGAAGCTTTCTTT. It yields the protein CASSAQGGEAFF.

V is TRBV11-2 and J is TRBJ1-2, with TRBD1 identical over 9 bases. CDR3 length equals 15 residues. Germline CDR1 reads SGHAT; CDR2 reads FQNNGV. The V segment lost 7 bases and the J segment 8 bases; nucleotides outside the gene matches: 14. The CDR3 region is CASNPNTGTGRGYTF. CDR3 DNA: TGTGCCAGCAATCCGAATACCGGGACAGGGCGCGGCTACACCTTC.

J is TRBJ1-6 and V is TRBV2, with 9 bases lining up with TRBD1. Trimming cost V 8 bases and J 7 bases; bases outside gene matches: 0. The CDR3 length is 12 residues. CDR1 is SNHLY, CDR2 FYNNEI, per germline. CDR3 loop: CASDRGNSPLHF. In nucleotides, the CDR3 is TGTGCCAGCGACAGGGGGAATTCACCCCTCCACTTT.

This clone occurred once. The genes are TRBV30 and TRBJ2-5, with a possible D match to TRBD2 (5 bases). Trimming left V 5 bases short and J 0 bases short, with 13 bases between. The V gene's germline CDR1 is GTSNPN and CDR2 SVGIG (reference sequence). The length of the CDR3 is 14 residues. CDR3 nucleotides: TGTGCCTGGCTGGCGACGGGGTACCAAGAGACCCAGTACTTC. This gives the protein CAWLATGYQETQYF.